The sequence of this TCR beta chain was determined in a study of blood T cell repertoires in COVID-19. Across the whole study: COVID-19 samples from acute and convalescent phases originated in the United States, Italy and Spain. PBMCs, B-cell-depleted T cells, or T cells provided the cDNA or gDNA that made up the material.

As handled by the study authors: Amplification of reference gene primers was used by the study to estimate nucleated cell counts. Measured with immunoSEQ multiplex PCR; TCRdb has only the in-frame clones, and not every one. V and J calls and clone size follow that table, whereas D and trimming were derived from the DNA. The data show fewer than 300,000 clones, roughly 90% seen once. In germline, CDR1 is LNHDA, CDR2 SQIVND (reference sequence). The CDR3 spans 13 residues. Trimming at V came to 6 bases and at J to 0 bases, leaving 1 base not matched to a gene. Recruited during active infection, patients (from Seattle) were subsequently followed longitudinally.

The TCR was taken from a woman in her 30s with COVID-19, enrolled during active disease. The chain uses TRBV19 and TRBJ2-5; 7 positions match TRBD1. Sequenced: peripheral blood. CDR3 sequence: CASSTGDQETQYF. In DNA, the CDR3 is TGTGCCAGTAGCACAGGGGACCAAGAGACCCAGTACTTC.